This passage covers 23 T cell receptor beta chains from one sample sequenced in a study of blood T cell repertoires in COVID-19. Profiling relied on immunoSEQ multiplex PCR, and the TCRdb table lists in-frame clones only, not all of them. The profile covers 150,000 to 180,000 clones, with around 90% appearing a single time and roughly 0.54% taken by the ten largest. Sequencing used peripheral blood. The receptors come from a man aged 50 to 59 with acute or convalescent COVID-19.

The sample holds one count of this clone. J is TRBJ1-1 and V is TRBV20-1; D unclear. From germline, CDR1 is DFQATT and CDR2 SNEGSKA (reference sequence). Trimming shortened V by 3 bases and J by 0 bases, and 8 bases separated the two germline ends. The CDR3 totals 13 residues. The CDR3 here is CSASKPMNTEAFF. The CDR3 coding sequence is TGCAGTGCTAGTAAGCCTATGAACACTGAAGCTTTCTTT.

The chain carries TRBV7-9 and TRBJ1-2; TRBD1 aligns across 12 bases. Germline CDR1 is SEHNR and CDR2 is FQNEAQ (reference sequence). V lost 1 base and J lost 7; bases outside the gene matches: 7. The CDR3 runs to 16 residues. The CDR3 DNA reads TGTGCCAGCAGCTTAGTTGGGGACAGGGGGCTCGTTGGCTACACCTTC. Its translation is CASSLVGDRGLVGYTF.

This chain links TRBV5-1 with TRBJ1-6; TRBD1 matches 9 bases. The CDR3 totals 15 residues. Trimming cost V 3 bases and J 7 bases; bases outside gene matches: 5. Looked up from germline, CDR1 is SGHRS and CDR2 is YFSETQ. Written as DNA, the CDR3 is TGCGCCAGCAGCTGGACAGGGGTAGGCAATTCACCCCTCCACTTT. As protein: CASSWTGVGNSPLHF.

CDR3 nucleotides: TGTGCCACGCAACGGGACACTCAAACCATCTACGAGCAGTACTTC. Residues: CATQRDTQTIYEQYF. The chain recombines TRBV5-4 with TRBJ2-7; possible D gene TRBD1, 6 bases. V was clipped by 9 bases and J by 3 bases, with 22 bases between them. The V gene's germline CDR1 is SGHNT and CDR2 YYREEE (reference sequence). This CDR3 has 15 residues.

The chain recombines TRBV28 with TRBJ1-5; the match to TRBD1 covers 7 bases. V was pared by 7 bases and J by 8 bases, with 23 bases of the junction left unmatched. The CDR3 is 18 amino acids. Looked up from germline, CDR1 is MDHEN and CDR2 is SYDVKM. This CDR3 is CASIRDSIRSGDSKPQHF. The CDR3 nucleotides read TGTGCCAGCATACGGGACAGCATTCGATCGGGGGACTCTAAGCCCCAGCATTTT.

On this clone itself: Other DNA sequences in the same sample also yield this CDR3. The chain couples TRBV18 to TRBJ1-5; 7 bases line up with TRBD1. The trim removed 1 base at V and 2 bases at J, leaving 2 bases unmatched. The length of the CDR3 is 15 residues. Germline-derived CDR1 and CDR2 are KGHSH and LQKENI. The CDR3 protein is CASSPRQGGNQPQHF. The CDR3 DNA reads TGTGCCAGCTCACCACGACAGGGCGGCAATCAGCCCCAGCATTTT. The variable domain in full, completed from reference TRBV18 and TRBJ1-5, reads NAGVMQNPRHLVRRRGQEARLRCSPMKGHSHVYWYRQLPEEGLKFMVYLQKENIIDESGMPKERFSAEFPKEGPSILRIQQVVRGDSAAYFCASSPRQGGNQPQHFGDGTRLSIL.

This chain uses TRBV11-2 with TRBJ1-1, with 12 bases matching TRBD1. Trimming at V came to 0 bases and at J to 5 bases, leaving 4 bases not matched to a gene. The CDR3 is 16 residues long. Germline V gives CDR1 SGHAT, CDR2 FQNNGV. CDR3 protein: CASSLDPGQGATEAFF. CDR3 DNA: TGTGCCAGCAGCTTAGATCCGGGACAGGGGGCAACTGAAGCTTTCTTT.

The rearrangement joins TRBV19 to TRBJ1-2, with TRBD1 matching 7 bases. This CDR3 is built from 14 residues. V gave up 5 bases and J gave up 3 bases; unmatched junction bases: 6. CDR1 is LNHDA, CDR2 SQIVND, per germline (reference sequence). The CDR3 here is CASSFRDSYYGYTF. The CDR3 nucleotides are TGTGCCAGTAGTTTCCGGGACAGTTACTATGGCTACACCTTC.

This chain uses TRBV7-9 with TRBJ2-1, with D perhaps TRBD1 (5 bases). V gave up 8 bases and J gave up 8 bases, with 19 bases separating them. The germline CDR1 and CDR2 sequences are SEHNR and FQNEAQ (reference sequence). The CDR3 totals 14 residues. CDR3 nucleotides: TGTGCCAGCGACCTTAATTCAGGGTATGATGAGCAGTTCTTC. Its translation: CASDLNSGYDEQFF.

This sequence joins TRBV7-2 and TRBJ1-2; the D is unclear. Germline values: CDR1 SGHTA, CDR2 FQGNSA. V dropped 1 base and J dropped 5 bases, with 14 bases sitting between them. The CDR3 contains 15 residues. CDR3 protein: CASSLVLGIDYGYTF. In nucleotides, the CDR3 is TGTGCCAGCAGCTTAGTATTGGGCATAGATTATGGCTACACCTTC.

The rearrangement uses TRBV9 and TRBJ2-3; D remains unclear. Germline values: CDR1 SGDLS, CDR2 YYNGEE. There are 13 residues in the CDR3. The V end was cut by 4 bases, the J end by 6 bases, with 12 bases between. The CDR3 DNA sequence: TGTGCCAGCAGCTGGGCCGGCCGCGATACGCAGTATTTT. It is translated as CASSWAGRDTQYF.

The gene calls are TRBV7-9 and TRBJ2-2, with 7 bases aligning to TRBD2. Per the germline V gene, CDR1 is SEHNR and CDR2 is FQNEAQ (reference sequence). CDR3 length equals 14 residues. With V trimmed by 6 bases and J by 6 bases, 7 bases remained unmatched. CDR3 region: CASSYAGVAGELFF. The CDR3 DNA reads as TGTGCCAGCAGTTACGCGGGGGTGGCCGGGGAGCTGTTTTTT.

This chain links TRBV6-6 with TRBJ1-5; maybe TRBD1 (6 bases). CDR1 MNHNY and CDR2 SVGAGI come from the germline V gene (reference sequence). The CDR3 runs 14 residues. Trimming pared 10 bases from V and 5 bases from J, leaving 18 bases between. This CDR3 is CATTTGRLDQPQHF. As DNA, the CDR3 is TGTGCCACCACAACAGGGCGATTGGATCAGCCCCAGCATTTT.

V usage is TRBV19 and J usage is TRBJ1-2; D gene ambiguous. This CDR3 region has 12 residues. The V gene's germline CDR1 is LNHDA and CDR2 SQIVND (reference sequence). Trimming cost V 5 bases and J 8 bases, with 12 bases left between them. The CDR3 nucleotides read TGTGCCAGTAGTGTTGAGGGTTTGGGCTACACCTTC. Translated, it gives CASSVEGLGYTF.

This sequence joins TRBV7-9 and TRBJ2-1, with D possibly TRBD1 on 5 matching bases. Looked up from germline, CDR1 is SEHNR and CDR2 is FQNEAQ (reference sequence). Trimming shortened V by 6 bases and J by 2 bases, and 17 bases separated the two germline ends. CDR3 size: 16 residues. The CDR3 coding sequence is TGTGCCAGCAGTCCTCAGGGATTTACGCCCTACAATGAGCAGTTCTTC. Protein sequence: CASSPQGFTPYNEQFF.

The chain carries TRBV19 and TRBJ1-5; D not certain. Trimming took 5 bases from V and 7 from J, leaving 21 bases between them. The CDR3 has 16 amino acids. From germline, CDR1 is LNHDA and CDR2 SQIVND (reference sequence). CDR3: CASSPHPGRLGQPQHF. The CDR3 coding sequence is TGTGCCAGTAGTCCTCATCCCGGTAGGCTAGGCCAGCCCCAGCATTTT.

The rearrangement links TRBV4-1 to TRBJ1-1, with 7 bases fitting TRBD1. The CDR3 has 15 amino acids. Trimming at V came to 1 base and at J to 4 bases, leaving 6 bases not matched to a gene. Germline CDR1 reads MGHRA; CDR2 reads YSYEKL. DNA for the CDR3: TGCGCCAGCAGCCAAGTGGGGGACAGTGGCACTGAAGCTTTCTTT. Translation gives CASSQVGDSGTEAFF.

A single count supports this clone. CDR3 sequence: CATSDPPPGEETQYF. The DNA of the CDR3 is TGTGCCACCAGTGATCCCCCTCCGGGGGAGGAGACCCAGTACTTC. The rearrangement links TRBV24-1 to TRBJ2-5; D is possibly TRBD2 (6 bases). The CDR3 totals 15 residues. The germline V gene encodes CDR1 KGHDR and CDR2 SFDVKD. Trimming took 3 bases from V and 5 from J, leaving 15 bases between them.

This chain uses TRBV5-8 with TRBJ1-5; 7 nucleotides agree with TRBD1. The J segment lost 1 base and the V segment lost 2 bases, leaving 3 bases of the junction unmatched. CDR1 is SGHTS, CDR2 YDEGEE, per germline. This CDR3 spans 15 amino acids. In DNA form, the CDR3 reads TGTGCCAGCAGCTTTTACAGGGGAAGCAATCAGCCCCAGCATTTT. It specifies CASSFYRGSNQPQHF. Supplemented by reference TRBV5-8 and TRBJ1-5, the full variable domain reads EAGVTQSPTHLIKTRGQQATLRCSPISGHTSVYWYQQALGLGLQFLLWYDEGEERNRGNFPPRFSGRQFPNYSSELNVNALELEDSALYLCASSFYRGSNQPQHFGDGTRLSIL.

The CDR3 region has the DNA TGTGCCAGCAGCCCAGGCCCTGCACCCAAAAACATTCAGTACTTC. Translated, it gives CASSPGPAPKNIQYF. The rearrangement links TRBV5-4 to TRBJ2-4; D gene unclear. The CDR3 spans 15 residues. Germline V lookup: CDR1 SGHNT, CDR2 YYREEE (reference sequence). V lost 4 bases, J lost 2 bases, and 13 bases lay in between.

This clone has only one observation. The rearrangement uses TRBV19 and TRBJ1-1; D unclear. Germline CDR1 is LNHDA and CDR2 is SQIVND (reference sequence). The CDR3 length is 12 residues. Trimming stripped 5 bases from V and 4 bases from J, with 8 bases between. This chain's CDR3 is CASSYGVTEAFF. CDR3 sequence (DNA): TGTGCCAGTAGTTACGGGGTCACTGAAGCTTTCTTT. Full variable domain (remainder filled in from reference TRBV19 and TRBJ1-1): DGGITQSPKYLFRKEGQNVTLSCEQNLNHDAMYWYRQDPGQGLRLIYYSQIVNDFQKGDIAEGYSVSREKKESFPLTVTSAQKNPTAFYLCASSYGVTEAFFGQGTRLTVV.

The genes are TRBV12-2 and TRBJ1-4; TRBD1 reflects the table's D call only, with no check against the DNA. TRBV12-2 constitutes a pseudogene. This CDR3 is 18 amino acids long. Here the CDR3 DNA reads TGTGCAAGTCGCTTAGCGCTAATCCGACAGGGGATGAGGAAAAAACTGTTTTTT. Its protein is CASRLALIRQGMRKKLFF.

The V gene is TRBV6-2 or TRBV6-3, the J gene TRBJ2-7; unclear D gene. Germline-derived CDR1 and CDR2 are MNHEY and SVGEGT. Trimming took off 4 bases at V and 3 bases at J, with 10 bases between the two ends. The CDR3 runs to 13 residues. CDR3 nucleotides: TGTGCCAGCAGTTTTAGAGTTTACTACGAGCAGTACGTC. This gives the protein CASSFRVYYEQYV.